The T cell receptor beta chain described here comes from a study of Graves' ophthalmopathy and Graves' hyperthyroidism. Study-wide points: For separating ophthalmopathy from stable hyperthyroidism, a 13-signature model gave approximately 90% sensitivity and about 82% specificity. The blood repertoire also included most expanded thyroid clonotypes above 0.001 frequency.

Germline V gene lookup returns CDR1 SGHVS and CDR2 FQNEAQ. V lost 0 bases to trimming and J lost 5 bases; unmatched junction nucleotides: 4. This CDR3 has 15 residues. Comment on this clonotype: Its antigen remains unidentified.

Enrollment excluded any patients with other autoimmune diseases, uncontrolled infections, pregnancy or lactation. RNA transcripts were the template, and TCR beta CDR3 regions were amplified from them. An initial RT-PCR round employing HTBI primers preceded a second-round multiplex PCR. MiXCR was run by TCRdb on the multiplex PCR reads, yielding one entry per CDR3 protein. The table includes around 1,200,000 distinct CDR3 sequences, roughly two fifths detected once. The sample taken for sequencing was peripheral blood or thyroid tissue (not recorded which). The chain carries TRBV7-8 and TRBJ1-5; TRBD1 agrees at 7 bases. The clonotype comes from an adult man with Graves' hyperthyroidism. DNA of the CDR3: TGTGCCAGCAGCTTAGCCGACAGGGTACATCAGCCCCAGCATTTT. The encoded protein is CASSLADRVHQPQHF.